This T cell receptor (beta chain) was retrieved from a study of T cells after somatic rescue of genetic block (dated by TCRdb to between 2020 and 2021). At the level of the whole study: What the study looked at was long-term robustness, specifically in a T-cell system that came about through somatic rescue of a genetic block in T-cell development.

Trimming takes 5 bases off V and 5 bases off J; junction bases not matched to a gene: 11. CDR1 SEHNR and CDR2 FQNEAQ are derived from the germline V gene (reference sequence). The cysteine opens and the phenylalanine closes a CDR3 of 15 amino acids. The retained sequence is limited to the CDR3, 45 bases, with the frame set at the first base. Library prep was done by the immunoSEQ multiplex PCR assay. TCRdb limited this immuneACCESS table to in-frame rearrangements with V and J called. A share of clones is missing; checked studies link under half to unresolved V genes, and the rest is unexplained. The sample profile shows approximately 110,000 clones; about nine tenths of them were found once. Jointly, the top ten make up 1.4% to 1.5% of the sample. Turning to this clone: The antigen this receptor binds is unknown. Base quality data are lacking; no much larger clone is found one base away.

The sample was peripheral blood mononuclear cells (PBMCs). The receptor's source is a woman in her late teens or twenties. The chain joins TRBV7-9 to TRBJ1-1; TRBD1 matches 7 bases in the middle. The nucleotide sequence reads TGTGCCAGCAGCCGCAGACAGGGTGTTGAAACTGAAGCTTTCTTT. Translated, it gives CASSRRQGVETEAFF.